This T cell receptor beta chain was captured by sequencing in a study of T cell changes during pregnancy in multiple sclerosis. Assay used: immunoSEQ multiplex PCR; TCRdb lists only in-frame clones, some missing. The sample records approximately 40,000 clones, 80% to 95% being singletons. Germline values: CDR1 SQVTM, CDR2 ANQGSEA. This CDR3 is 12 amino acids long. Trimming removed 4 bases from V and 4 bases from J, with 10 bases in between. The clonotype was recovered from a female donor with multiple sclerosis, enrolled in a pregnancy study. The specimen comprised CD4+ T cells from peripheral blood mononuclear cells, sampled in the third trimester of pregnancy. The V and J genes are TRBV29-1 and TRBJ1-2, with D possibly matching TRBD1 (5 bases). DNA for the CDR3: TGCAGCGTTGCACCAGGGTCCTATGGCTACACCTTC. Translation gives CSVAPGSYGYTF. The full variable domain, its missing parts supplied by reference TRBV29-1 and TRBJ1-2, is SAVISQKPSRDICQRGTSLTIQCQVDSQVTMMFWYRQQPGQSLTLIATANQGSEATYESGFVIDKFPISRPNLTFSTLTVSNMSPEDSSIYLCSVAPGSYGYTFGSGTRLTVV.